The clone carrying this T cell receptor beta chain qualifies as medium-sized. The same CDR3 arises from other DNA sequences in this sample as well. This specimen belongs to a study of OX40 agonist ivuxolimab in advanced cancers. At the level of the study: Age averaged around 58 years (range about 23 to 80), and 82.7% were male.

Assay used: immunoSEQ multiplex PCR; TCRdb lists only in-frame clones, some missing. The sample holds 50,000 to 85,000 clones, around 90% seen once. Between the trimmed V and J ends, which lost 4 bases and 2 bases, there was a span of 11 bases. Looked up from germline, CDR1 is SGHDN and CDR2 is FVKESK. The CDR3 has 14 amino acids. The sequencing used CD4+ or CD8+ T cells sorted from blood, collected in a trial of the OX40 agonist ivuxolimab. The chain joins TRBV14 to TRBJ1-1, with D possibly matching TRBD1 (6 bases). This clonotype was sampled from an adult with an advanced solid tumor such as melanoma, head and neck, liver or kidney cancer. DNA for the CDR3: TGTGCCAGCAGCCCAGGACAGTTCAACACTGAAGCTTTCTTT. Translated: CASSPGQFNTEAFF.